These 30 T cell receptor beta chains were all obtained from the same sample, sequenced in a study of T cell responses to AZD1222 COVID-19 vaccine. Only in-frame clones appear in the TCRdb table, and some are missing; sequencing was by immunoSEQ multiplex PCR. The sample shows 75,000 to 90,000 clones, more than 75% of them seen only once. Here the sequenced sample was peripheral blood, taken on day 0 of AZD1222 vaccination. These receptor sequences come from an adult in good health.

CDR3 amino acids: CAEGGQGQPQHF. The CDR3 region has the DNA TGTGCCGAGGGGGGTCAGGGTCAGCCCCAGCATTTT. V is TRBV6-5 and J is TRBJ1-5, with D perhaps TRBD1 (6 bases). Trimming removed 11 bases from V and 6 bases from J, with 14 bases in between. Germline V gives CDR1 MNHEY, CDR2 SVGAGI. The CDR3 sequence is 12 residues long.

The CDR3 reads CASSSRGQGATEAFF. The CDR3 DNA reads as TGTGCCAGTAGTTCAAGGGGACAGGGGGCCACTGAAGCTTTCTTT. The rearrangement uses TRBV19 and TRBJ1-1, with TRBD1 identical over 12 bases. Germline loops: CDR1 LNHDA, CDR2 SQIVND (reference sequence). The CDR3 runs to 15 residues. J gave up 4 bases and V 5 bases, and 5 bases lay outside the gene matches.

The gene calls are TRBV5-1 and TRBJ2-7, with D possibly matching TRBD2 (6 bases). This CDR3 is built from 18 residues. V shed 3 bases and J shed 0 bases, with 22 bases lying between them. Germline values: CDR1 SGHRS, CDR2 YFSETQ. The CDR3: CASSWRVVEGVSSYEQYF. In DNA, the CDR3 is TGCGCCAGCAGCTGGAGGGTCGTTGAGGGAGTCAGCTCCTACGAGCAGTACTTC. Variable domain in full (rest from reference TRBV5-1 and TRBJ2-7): KAGVTQTPRYLIKTRGQQVTLSCSPISGHRSVSWYQQTPGQGLQFLFEYFSETQRNKGNFPGRFSGRQFSNSRSEMNVSTLELGDSALYLCASSWRVVEGVSSYEQYFGPGTRLTVT.

The CDR3 DNA is TGCAGTGCTAGTGTTTCGAGAATTACAGATACGCAGTATTTT. Encoded protein: CSASVSRITDTQYF. The chain employs TRBV20-1 and TRBJ2-3; D ambiguous. The V end lost 3 bases, the J end lost 3 bases, and 13 bases lay between the germline ends. The CDR3 runs to 14 residues. CDR1 is DFQATT, CDR2 SNEGSKA, per germline (reference sequence).

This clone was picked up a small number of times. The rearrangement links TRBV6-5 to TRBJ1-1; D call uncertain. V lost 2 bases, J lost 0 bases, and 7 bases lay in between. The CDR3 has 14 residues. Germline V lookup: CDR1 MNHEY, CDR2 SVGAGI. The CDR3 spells CASSYRIMNTEAFF. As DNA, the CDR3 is TGTGCCAGCAGTTACAGGATCATGAACACTGAAGCTTTCTTT.

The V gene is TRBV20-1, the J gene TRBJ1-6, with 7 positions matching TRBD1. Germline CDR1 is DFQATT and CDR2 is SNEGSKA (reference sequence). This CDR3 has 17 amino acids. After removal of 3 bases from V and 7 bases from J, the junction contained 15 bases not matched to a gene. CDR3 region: CSASRQVTGFENSPLHF. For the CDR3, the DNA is TGCAGTGCTAGTCGCCAGGTGACAGGGTTCGAGAATTCACCCCTCCACTTT.

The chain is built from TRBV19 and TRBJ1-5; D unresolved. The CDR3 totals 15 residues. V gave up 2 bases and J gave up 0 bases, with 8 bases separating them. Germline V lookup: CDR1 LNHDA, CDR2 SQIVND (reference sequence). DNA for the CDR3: TGTGCCAGTAGTATAAAAGGCTATAGCAATCAGCCCCAGCATTTT. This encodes CASSIKGYSNQPQHF. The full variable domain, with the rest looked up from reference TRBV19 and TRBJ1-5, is DGGITQSPKYLFRKEGQNVTLSCEQNLNHDAMYWYRQDPGQGLRLIYYSQIVNDFQKGDIAEGYSVSREKKESFPLTVTSAQKNPTAFYLCASSIKGYSNQPQHFGDGTRLSIL.

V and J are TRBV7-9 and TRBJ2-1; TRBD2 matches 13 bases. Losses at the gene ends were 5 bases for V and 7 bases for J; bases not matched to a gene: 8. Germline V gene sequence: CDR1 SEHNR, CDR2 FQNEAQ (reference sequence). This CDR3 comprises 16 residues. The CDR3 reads CASSPPGLAGRNEQFF. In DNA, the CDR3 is TGTGCCAGCAGCCCCCCGGGACTAGCGGGAAGGAATGAGCAGTTCTTC. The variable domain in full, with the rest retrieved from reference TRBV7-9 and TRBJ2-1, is DTGVSQNPRHKITKRGQNVTFRCDPISEHNRLYWYRQTLGQGPEFLTYFQNEAQLEKSRLLSDRFSAERPKGSFSTLEIQRTEQGDSAMYLCASSPPGLAGRNEQFFGPGTRLTVL.

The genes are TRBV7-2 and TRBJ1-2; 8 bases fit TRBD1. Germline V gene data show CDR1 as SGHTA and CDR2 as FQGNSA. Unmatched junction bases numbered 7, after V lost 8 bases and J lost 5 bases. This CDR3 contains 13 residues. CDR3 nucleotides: TGTGCCAGCCATCCAGGGGGCGCATATGGCTACACCTTC. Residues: CASHPGGAYGYTF.

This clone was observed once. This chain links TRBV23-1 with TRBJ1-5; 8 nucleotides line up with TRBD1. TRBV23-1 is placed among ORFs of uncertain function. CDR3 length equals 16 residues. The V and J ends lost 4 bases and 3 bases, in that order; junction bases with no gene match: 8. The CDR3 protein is CASSPRDRFPNQPQHF. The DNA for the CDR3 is TGCGCCAGCAGTCCCCGGGACAGGTTTCCCAATCAGCCCCAGCATTTT.

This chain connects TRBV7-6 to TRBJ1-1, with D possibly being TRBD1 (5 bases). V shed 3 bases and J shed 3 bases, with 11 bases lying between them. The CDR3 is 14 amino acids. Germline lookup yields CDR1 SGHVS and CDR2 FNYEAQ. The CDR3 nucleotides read TGTGCCAGCAGCTTTGGGGGAGGGTACACTGAAGCTTTCTTT. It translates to CASSFGGGYTEAFF.

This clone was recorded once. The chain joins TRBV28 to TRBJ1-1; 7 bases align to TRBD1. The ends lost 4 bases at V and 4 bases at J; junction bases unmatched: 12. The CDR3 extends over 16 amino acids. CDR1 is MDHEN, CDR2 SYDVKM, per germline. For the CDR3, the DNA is TGTGCCAGCAGTTCTCCGGGACAGCCTTTTGGCACTGAAGCTTTCTTT. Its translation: CASSSPGQPFGTEAFF.

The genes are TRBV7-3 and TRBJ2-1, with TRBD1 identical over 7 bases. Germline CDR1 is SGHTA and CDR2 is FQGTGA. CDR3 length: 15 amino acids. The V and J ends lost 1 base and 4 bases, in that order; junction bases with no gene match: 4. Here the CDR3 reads CASSLRGQSYNEQFF. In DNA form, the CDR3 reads TGTGCCAGCAGCTTAAGGGGACAGAGTTACAATGAGCAGTTCTTC. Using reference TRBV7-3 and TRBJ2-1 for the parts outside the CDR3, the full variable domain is GAGVSQTPSNKVTEKGKYVELRCDPISGHTALYWYRQSLGQGPEFLIYFQGTGAADDSGLPNDRFFAVRPEGSVSTLKIQRTERGDSAVYLCASSLRGQSYNEQFFGPGTRLTVL.

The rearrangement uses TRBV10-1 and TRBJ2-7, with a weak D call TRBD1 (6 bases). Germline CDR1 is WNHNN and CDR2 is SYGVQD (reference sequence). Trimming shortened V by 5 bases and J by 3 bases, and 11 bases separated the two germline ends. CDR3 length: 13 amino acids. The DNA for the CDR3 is TGCGCCAGCAGTTTGGACAGACTCTACGAGCAGTACTTC. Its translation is CASSLDRLYEQYF.

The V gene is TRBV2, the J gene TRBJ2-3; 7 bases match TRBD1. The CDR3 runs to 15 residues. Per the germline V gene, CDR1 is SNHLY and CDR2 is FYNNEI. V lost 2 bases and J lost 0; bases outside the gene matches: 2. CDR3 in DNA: TGTGCCAGCAGTGAACCCAGGGGGAGCACAGATACGCAGTATTTT. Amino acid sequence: CASSEPRGSTDTQYF.

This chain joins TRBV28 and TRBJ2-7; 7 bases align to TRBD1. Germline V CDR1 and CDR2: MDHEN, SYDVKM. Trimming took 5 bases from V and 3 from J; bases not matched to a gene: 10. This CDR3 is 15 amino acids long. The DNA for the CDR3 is TGTGCCAGCAGTCCTTTACTGGGACAGAGCTACGAGCAGTACTTC. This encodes CASSPLLGQSYEQYF.

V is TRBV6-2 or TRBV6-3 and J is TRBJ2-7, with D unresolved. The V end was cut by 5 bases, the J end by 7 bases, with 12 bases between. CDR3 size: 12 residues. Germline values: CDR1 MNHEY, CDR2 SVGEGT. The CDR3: CASSLGRLEQYF. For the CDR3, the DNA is TGTGCCAGCAGTCTCGGCCGTCTTGAGCAGTACTTC.

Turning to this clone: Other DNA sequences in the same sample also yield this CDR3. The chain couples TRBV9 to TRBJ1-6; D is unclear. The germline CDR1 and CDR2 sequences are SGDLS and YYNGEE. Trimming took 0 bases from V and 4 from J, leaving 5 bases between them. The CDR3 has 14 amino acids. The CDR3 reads CASSVGQYNSPLHF. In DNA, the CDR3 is TGTGCCAGCAGCGTAGGCCAGTATAATTCACCCCTCCACTTT.

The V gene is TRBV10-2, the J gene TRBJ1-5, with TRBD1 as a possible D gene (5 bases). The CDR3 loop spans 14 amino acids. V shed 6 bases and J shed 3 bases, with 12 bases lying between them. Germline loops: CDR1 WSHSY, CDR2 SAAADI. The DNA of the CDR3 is TGCGCCAGCAGCCACGGCAGGGACAATCAGCCCCAGCATTTT. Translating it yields CASSHGRDNQPQHF.

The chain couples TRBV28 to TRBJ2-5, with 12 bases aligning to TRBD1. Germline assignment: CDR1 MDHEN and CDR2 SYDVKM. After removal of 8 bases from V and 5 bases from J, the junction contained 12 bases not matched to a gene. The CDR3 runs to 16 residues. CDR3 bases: TGTGCCAGCTCACCTGGGACAGGGGGCAGCGGGGAGACCCAGTACTTC. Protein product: CASSPGTGGSGETQYF.

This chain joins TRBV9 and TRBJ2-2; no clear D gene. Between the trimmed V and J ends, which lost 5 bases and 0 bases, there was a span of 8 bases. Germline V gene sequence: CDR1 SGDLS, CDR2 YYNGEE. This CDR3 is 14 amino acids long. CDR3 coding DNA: TGTGCCAGCAGAAGGTTAACGAACACCGGGGAGCTGTTTTTT. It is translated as CASRRLTNTGELFF.

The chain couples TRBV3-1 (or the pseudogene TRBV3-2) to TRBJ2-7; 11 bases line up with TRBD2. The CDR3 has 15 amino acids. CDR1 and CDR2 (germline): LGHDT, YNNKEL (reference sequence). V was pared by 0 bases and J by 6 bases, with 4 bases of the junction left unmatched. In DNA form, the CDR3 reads TGTGCCAGCAGCCAAGACTCTCTAGCGGGAGGCGAGCAGTACTTC. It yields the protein CASSQDSLAGGEQYF.

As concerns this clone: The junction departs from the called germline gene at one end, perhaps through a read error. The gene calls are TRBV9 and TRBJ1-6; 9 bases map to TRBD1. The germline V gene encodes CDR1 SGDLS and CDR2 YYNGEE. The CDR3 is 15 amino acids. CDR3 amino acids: CASSVSGQGNSALHF. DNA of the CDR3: TGTGCCAGCAGCGTATCCGGACAGGGGAATTCAGCCCTCCACTTT.

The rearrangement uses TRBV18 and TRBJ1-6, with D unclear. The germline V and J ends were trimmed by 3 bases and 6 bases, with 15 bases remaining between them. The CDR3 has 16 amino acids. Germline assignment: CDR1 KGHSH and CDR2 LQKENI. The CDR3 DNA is TGTGCCAGCTCACCTACTGAGGGTTCCGGTAATTCACCCCTCCACTTT. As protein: CASSPTEGSGNSPLHF.

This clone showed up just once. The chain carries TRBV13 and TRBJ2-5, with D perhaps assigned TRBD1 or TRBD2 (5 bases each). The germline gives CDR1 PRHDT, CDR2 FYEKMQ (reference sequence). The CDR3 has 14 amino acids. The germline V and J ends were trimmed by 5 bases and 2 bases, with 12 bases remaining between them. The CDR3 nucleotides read TGTGCCAGCAGCCTATGGGACCAACAAGAGACCCAGTACTTC. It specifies CASSLWDQQETQYF.

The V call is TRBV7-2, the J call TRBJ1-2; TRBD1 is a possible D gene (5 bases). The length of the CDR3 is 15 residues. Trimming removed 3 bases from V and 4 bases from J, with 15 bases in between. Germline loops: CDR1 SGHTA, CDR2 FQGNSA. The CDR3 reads CASSLDPGRPYGYTF. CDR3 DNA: TGTGCCAGCAGCTTGGACCCAGGGAGACCCTATGGCTACACCTTC.

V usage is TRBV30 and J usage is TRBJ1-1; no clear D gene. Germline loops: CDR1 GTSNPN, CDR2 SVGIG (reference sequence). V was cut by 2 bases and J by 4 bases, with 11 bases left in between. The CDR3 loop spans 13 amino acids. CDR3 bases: TGTGCCTGGAGTAGTGGGCTGGGCACTGAAGCTTTCTTT. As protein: CAWSSGLGTEAFF.

The CDR3 loop is CASSKIAGGLHEQFF. The CDR3 DNA sequence: TGTGCCAGCAGCAAAATAGCGGGCGGTTTACATGAGCAGTTCTTC. V and J are TRBV7-3 and TRBJ2-1, with 7 bases that match TRBD2. Trimming removed 5 bases from V and 8 bases from J; junction bases left unmatched: 12. Germline V gene lookup returns CDR1 SGHTA and CDR2 FQGTGA. This CDR3 region has 15 residues.

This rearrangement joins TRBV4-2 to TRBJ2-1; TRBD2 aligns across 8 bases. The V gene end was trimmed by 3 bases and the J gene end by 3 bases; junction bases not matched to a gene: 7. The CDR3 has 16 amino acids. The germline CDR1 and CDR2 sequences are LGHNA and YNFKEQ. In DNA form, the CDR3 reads TGTGCCAGCAGCCAGGGGGACGGGACTAGCTACAATGAGCAGTTCTTC. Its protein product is CASSQGDGTSYNEQFF.

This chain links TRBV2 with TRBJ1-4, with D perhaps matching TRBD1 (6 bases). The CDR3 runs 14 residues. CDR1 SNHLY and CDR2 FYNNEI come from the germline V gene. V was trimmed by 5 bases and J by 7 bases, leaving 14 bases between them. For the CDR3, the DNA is TGTGCCAGCAGTCGGACAGCCTTCTTTGAAAAACTGTTTTTT. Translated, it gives CASSRTAFFEKLFF.